This entry lists 25 T cell receptor beta chains sequenced from one sample in a study of vaccination and CD4 T cells after COVID-19. No antigens are known for them. Treatment indicated: roughly ten-day PBMC culture with coronavirus spike peptide pools or control peptides (ViraFEST assay). Once obtained from cultured CD4+ T cells, the DNA was sequenced using the Oncomine TCR Beta short-read assay. TCRdb independently ran MiXCR on the PCR reads; one entry per CDR3 protein. This table holds over 14,000 distinct CDR3 sequences, around two fifths found once. Input material: cultured CD4+ T cells from blood. These receptor sequences come from a human donor with COVID-19.

This sequence joins TRBV2 and TRBJ2-5, with a weak D call TRBD1 (5 bases). Germline assignment: CDR1 SNHLY and CDR2 FYNNEI. The V gene lost 3 bases and the J gene lost 7 bases, with 6 bases spanning the gap. The CDR3 is 11 amino acids. The CDR3 reads CASSEQGTQYF. The CDR3 coding sequence is TGTGCCAGCAGTGAGCAGGGGACCCAGTACTTC.

The rearrangement uses TRBV7-3 and TRBJ1-2, with D unresolved. The germline gives CDR1 SGHTA, CDR2 FQGTGA. The ends were cut back, 1 base at V and 3 bases at J, with 12 bases in the middle. The length of the CDR3 is 15 residues. Written as DNA, the CDR3 is TGTGCCAGCAGCTTAATAGGTCGCAGTCACTATGGCTACACCTTC. Its protein product is CASSLIGRSHYGYTF.

About this clonotype itself: At one boundary the junction diverges from the germline segment, which might be a read error. J is TRBJ2-5 and V is TRBV20-1; 8 bases fit TRBD2. The CDR3 length is 14 residues. Germline CDR1 is DFQATT and CDR2 is SNEGSKA (reference sequence). In DNA form, the CDR3 reads TGCAGTGCTAGAGACGGACTAGCCCAAGAGACCCGGTACTTC. Protein sequence: CSARDGLAQETRYF.

The chain combines TRBV6-2 or TRBV6-3 with TRBJ2-5; D remains ambiguous. Trimming stripped 2 bases from V and 4 bases from J, with 8 bases between. Germline CDR1 reads MNHEY; CDR2 reads SVGEGT. The CDR3 has 13 amino acids. The CDR3 nucleotides are TGTGCCAGCAGTTACAAAAGAGCAGAGACCCAGTACTTC. The encoded protein is CASSYKRAETQYF.

The chain carries TRBV20-1 and TRBJ1-1; 7 bases line up with TRBD1. The J segment lost 8 bases and the V segment lost 1 base, leaving 7 bases of the junction unmatched. The CDR3 is 13 residues long. From germline, CDR1 is DFQATT and CDR2 SNEGSKA (reference sequence). The CDR3 sequence: CSARAPGTEEAFF. DNA for the CDR3: TGCAGTGCTAGAGCCCCCGGGACAGAGGAAGCTTTCTTT.

The chain is built from TRBV19 and TRBJ1-2; 8 bases fit TRBD1. There are 14 residues in the CDR3. The V segment lost 5 bases and the J segment 8 bases; nucleotides outside the gene matches: 10. The germline V gene has CDR1 LNHDA and CDR2 SQIVND (reference sequence). CDR3 sequence (DNA): TGTGCCAGTAGTCCCTCGGGACAGGAGGGCGGCTACACCTTC. This sequence encodes CASSPSGQEGGYTF.

This clonotype was seen more than once but under ten times. The genes are TRBV28 and TRBJ1-6; D gene uncertain. The CDR3 consists of 13 residues. Germline V CDR1 and CDR2: MDHEN, SYDVKM. V lost 6 bases to trimming and J lost 4 bases, with 7 bases between them. CDR3 amino acids: CASRERYNSPLHF. CDR3 nucleotide sequence: TGTGCCAGCAGAGAACGGTATAATTCACCCCTCCACTTT.

This rearrangement joins TRBV18 to TRBJ1-6; possibly TRBD1 for D (6 bases). The V and J ends lost 0 bases and 3 bases respectively, with 15 bases between them. Per the germline V gene, CDR1 is KGHSH and CDR2 is LQKENI. The CDR3 length is 18 residues. The chain's CDR3 is CASSPPYGGGIYNSPLHF. The CDR3, as DNA: TGTGCCAGCTCACCACCTTACGGAGGGGGGATCTATAATTCACCCCTCCACTTT.

This clonotype was detected only a few times. The rearrangement joins TRBV6-1 to TRBJ2-7; possibly TRBD2 for D (5 bases). Germline V gene sequence: CDR1 MNHNS, CDR2 SASEGT. Trimming stripped 5 bases from V and 5 bases from J, with 16 bases between. CDR3 length: 14 amino acids. CDR3 loop: CASSTPIRGHEQYF. In DNA, the CDR3 is TGTGCCAGCAGTACCCCAATCCGAGGGCACGAGCAGTACTTC.

The genes are TRBV21-1 and TRBJ2-1; the table's D call, TRBD1, has no DNA check behind it. TRBV21-1 is annotated as a pseudogene. The CDR3 runs 16 residues. The CDR3 bases are TGTGCCAGCAGCCCCCAGCGGGGTATGAGGGGGTATGAGCAGTTCTTC. This codes for CASSPQRGMRGYEQFF.

In its sample, this clonotype was seen a few times. The V and J genes are TRBV20-1 and TRBJ2-1, with 12 bases lining up with TRBD2. This CDR3 is built from 15 residues. The germline V gene encodes CDR1 DFQATT and CDR2 SNEGSKA (reference sequence). Germline trimming cut 6 bases from V and 5 bases from J; bases unmatched to any gene: 8. CDR3: CSADGLAGSDNEQFF. CDR3 nucleotide sequence: TGCAGTGCGGACGGACTAGCGGGGTCGGACAATGAGCAGTTCTTC.

This clonotype was found a few times. The chain uses TRBV6-1 and TRBJ2-3, with 11 bases that match TRBD1. This CDR3 has 16 amino acids. V lost 7 bases and J lost 3; bases outside the gene matches: 9. Germline CDR1 is MNHNS and CDR2 is SASEGT. Here the CDR3 DNA reads TGTGCCAGCACTCACGAGGGGACAGGGGGTACAGATACGCAGTATTTT. It encodes CASTHEGTGGTDTQYF.

The chain carries TRBV12-3 or TRBV12-4 and TRBJ1-2, with 9 positions matching TRBD1. CDR3 length equals 13 residues. With V trimmed by 7 bases and J by 8 bases, 8 bases remained unmatched. The CDR3 coding sequence is TGTGCCAGCAACCAGGACAGGGGAAACGGCTACACCTTC. This codes for CASNQDRGNGYTF.

The chain combines TRBV28 with TRBJ1-2; TRBD1 matches at 9 bases. Trimming took 7 bases from V and 6 from J; bases not matched to a gene: 6. Germline assignment: CDR1 MDHEN and CDR2 SYDVKM. CDR3 size: 13 residues. CDR3 residues: CASKGTGRNGYTF. The DNA of the CDR3 is TGTGCCAGCAAAGGGACAGGGAGGAATGGCTACACCTTC.

This clonotype has just one count. This chain joins TRBV6-2 or TRBV6-3 and TRBJ1-2; D may be TRBD1 (6 bases). Germline CDR1 is MNHEY and CDR2 is SVGEGT. V was cut by 6 bases and J by 6 bases, with 8 bases left in between. This CDR3 spans 11 amino acids. The CDR3 sequence: CASSNRDGYTF. The CDR3 bases are TGTGCCAGCAGCAACAGGGATGGCTACACCTTC.

Here the CDR3 reads CASSENPGVIPNSPLHF. CDR3 coding DNA: TGTGCCAGCAGTGAAAACCCAGGGGTGATCCCTAATTCACCCCTCCACTTT. The chain has TRBV2 and TRBJ1-6; maybe TRBD1 (6 bases). V was trimmed by 2 bases and J by 6 bases, leaving 17 bases between them. The CDR3 consists of 17 residues. The germline V gene has CDR1 SNHLY and CDR2 FYNNEI.

The chain couples TRBV6-1 to TRBJ2-5; D might be TRBD1 (6 bases). CDR1 and CDR2 (germline): MNHNS, SASEGT. V lost 8 bases to trimming and J lost 5 bases, with 15 bases between them. This CDR3 comprises 13 residues. The CDR3 nucleotides are TGTGCCAGCGGGGGCGATGTTGGGGAGACCCAGTACTTC. Protein: CASGGDVGETQYF.

This chain connects TRBV4-3 to TRBJ1-3; 10 nucleotides match TRBD1. Germline-derived CDR1 and CDR2 are LGHNA and YSLEER. V shed 3 bases and J 8 bases; nucleotides not matched to a gene: 7. The CDR3 length is 15 residues. The CDR3 region is CASSQQTGGEDTIYF. CDR3 DNA: TGCGCCAGCAGCCAGCAGACAGGGGGCGAAGACACCATATATTTT.

V usage is TRBV20-1 and J usage is TRBJ2-5; D gene uncertain. Trimming removed 3 bases from V and 3 bases from J, with 11 bases in between. CDR1 is DFQATT, CDR2 SNEGSKA, per germline (reference sequence). CDR3 length: 13 residues. The CDR3 sequence: CSARLELKETQYF. CDR3 nucleotides: TGCAGTGCTAGGCTGGAACTAAAAGAGACCCAGTACTTC.

The chain carries TRBV4-1 and TRBJ1-1; D is uncertain. The V gene's germline CDR1 is MGHRA and CDR2 YSYEKL. Trimming removed 0 bases at V and 10 bases at J, with 9 bases between. The CDR3 runs 12 residues. The CDR3 sequence: CASSQDERPAFF. CDR3 coding DNA: TGCGCCAGCAGCCAAGATGAGAGACCAGCTTTCTTT.

The table lists this clonotype with a few counts. The rearrangement joins TRBV30 to TRBJ1-1; no reliable D call. Trimming removed 0 bases from V and 5 bases from J, with 4 bases in between. From germline, CDR1 is GTSNPN and CDR2 SVGIG (reference sequence). This CDR3 spans 11 amino acids. CDR3 bases: TGTGCCTGGAGTGTCTTGACTGAAGCTTTCTTT. Encoded protein: CAWSVLTEAFF.

The chain employs TRBV5-4 and TRBJ2-7; TRBD1 matches 8 bases. CDR3 length equals 14 residues. The germline V gene encodes CDR1 SGHNT and CDR2 YYREEE (reference sequence). V lost 4 bases to trimming and J lost 6 bases; unmatched junction nucleotides: 9. The CDR3 is CASSLTGGSIEQYF. In DNA, the CDR3 is TGTGCCAGCAGCCTTACAGGGGGAAGTATCGAGCAGTACTTC.

The chain employs TRBV20-1 and TRBJ2-3, with D possibly being TRBD1 or TRBD2 (5 bases each). The V gene lost 7 bases and the J gene lost 0 bases, with 14 bases spanning the gap. From germline, CDR1 is DFQATT and CDR2 SNEGSKA (reference sequence). CDR3 length: 14 amino acids. CDR3 in amino acids: CSVVGTGSTDTQYF. In DNA, the CDR3 is TGCAGTGTGGTTGGGACCGGGAGCACAGATACGCAGTATTTT.

This clonotype was seen a handful of times. The chain recombines TRBV20-1 with TRBJ1-2, with D perhaps TRBD1 (6 bases). Trimming removed 0 bases from V and 5 bases from J, with 13 bases in between. Per germline, CDR1 DFQATT and CDR2 SNEGSKA (reference sequence). This CDR3 region has 14 residues. CDR3 sequence (DNA): TGCAGTGCTAGAGATACAGGGCGGGGATATGGCTACACCTTC. As protein: CSARDTGRGYGYTF.

The chain employs TRBV6-1 and TRBJ1-3; D is perhaps TRBD1 (6 bases). Trimming shortened V by 2 bases and J by 1 base, and 9 bases separated the two germline ends. CDR1 and CDR2 (germline): MNHNS, SASEGT. The CDR3 runs 15 residues. Written as DNA, the CDR3 is TGTGCCAGCAGTGAACCAACAGGGTCTGGAAACACCATATATTTT. Its protein is CASSEPTGSGNTIYF.